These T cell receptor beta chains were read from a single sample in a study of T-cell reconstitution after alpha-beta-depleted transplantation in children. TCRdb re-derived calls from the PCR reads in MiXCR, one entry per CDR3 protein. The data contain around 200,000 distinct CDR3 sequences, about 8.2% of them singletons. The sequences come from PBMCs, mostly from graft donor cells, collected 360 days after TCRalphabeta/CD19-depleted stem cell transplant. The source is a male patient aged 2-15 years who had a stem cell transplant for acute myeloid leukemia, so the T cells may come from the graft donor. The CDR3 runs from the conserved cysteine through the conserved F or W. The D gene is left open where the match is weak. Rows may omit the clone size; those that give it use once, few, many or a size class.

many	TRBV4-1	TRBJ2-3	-	TGCGCCAGCAGCCAAGATCCGACTGCCAGGGATACGCAGTATTTT	CASSQDPTARDTQYF
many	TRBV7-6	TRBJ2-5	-	TGTGCCAGCAGCCTAACAGGGTTTAGGGAGACCCAGTACTTC	CASSLTGFRETQYF
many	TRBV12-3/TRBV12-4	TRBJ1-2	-	TGTGCCAGCAGTTTGGGGACTAACTATGGCTACACCTTC	CASSLGTNYGYTF
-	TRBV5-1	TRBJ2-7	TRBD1	TGCGCCAGCAGCGATGACAGGGGCATACCCCGCAGTAAATACGAGCAGTACTTC	CASSDDRGIPRSKYEQYF
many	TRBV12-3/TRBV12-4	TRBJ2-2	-	TGTGCCAGCAGTGGGACATGGAACACCGGGGAGCTGTTTTTT	CASSGTWNTGELFF
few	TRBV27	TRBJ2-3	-	TGTGCCAGCAGTTACAGCTGGAGAGATACGCAGTATTTT	CASSYSWRDTQYF
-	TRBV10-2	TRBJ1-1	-	TGCGCCAGCAGTGGGGGGGGCGCTGAAGCTTTCTTT	CASSGGGAEAFF
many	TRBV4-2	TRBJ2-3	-	TGTGCCAGCAGCCAAGGCCCGGCTGGAACAGATACGCAGTATTTT	CASSQGPAGTDTQYF
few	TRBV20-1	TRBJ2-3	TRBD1	TGCAGTGCTAGTATTTTCTCGGACAGGGGTATAGATACGCAGTATTTT	CSASIFSDRGIDTQYF
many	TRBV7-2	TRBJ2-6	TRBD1	TGTGCCAGCAGCCTAGGGGGCATGGGTGGGGCCAACGTCCTGACTTTC	CASSLGGMGGANVLTF
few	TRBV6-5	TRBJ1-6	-	TGTGCCAGCAGTTACTCGACTCCCCAGAGCTCCTATAATTCACCCCTCCACTTT	CASSYSTPQSSYNSPLHF
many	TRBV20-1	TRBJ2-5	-	TGCAGTGCTAGATATTTCGGACTACCCGAAGAGACCCAGTACTTC	CSARYFGLPEETQYF
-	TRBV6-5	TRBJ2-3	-	TGTGCCAGCAGTTCCTCAGCTAGCACAGATACGCAGTATTTT	CASSSSASTDTQYF
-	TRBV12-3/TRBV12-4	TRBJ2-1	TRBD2	TGTGCCAGCAGTCCCGAAGCGGGAGAGTCCTACAATGAGCAGTTCTTC	CASSPEAGESYNEQFF
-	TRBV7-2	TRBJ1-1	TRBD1	TGTGCCAGCAGCCCACCGGGACAGCTGAACACTGAAGCTTTCTTT	CASSPPGQLNTEAFF
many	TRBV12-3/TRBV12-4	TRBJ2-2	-	TGTGCCAGCAGTCGCACAGGGTACGAGAACACCGGGGAGCTGTTTTTT	CASSRTGYENTGELFF
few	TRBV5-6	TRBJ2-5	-	TGTGCCAGCAGCTTGGGAACTAGGGAAGAGACCCAGTACTTC	CASSLGTREETQYF
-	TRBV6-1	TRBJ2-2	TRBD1	TGTGCCAGCAGTAGGACAGGGGCCGGGGAGCTGTTTTTT	CASSRTGAGELFF
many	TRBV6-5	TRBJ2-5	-	TGTGCCAGCAGTTACTCGATGGAGACCCAGTACTTC	CASSYSMETQYF
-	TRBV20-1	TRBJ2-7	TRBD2	TGCAGTGCTAGAGTTAAGGGACTAGCGGGCTACGAGCAGTACTTC	CSARVKGLAGYEQYF
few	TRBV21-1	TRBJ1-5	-	TGTGCCAGCAGCAAAGGGGGACTGACAGGGATCGATAGCAATCAGCCCCAGCATTTT	CASSKGGLTGIDSNQPQHF
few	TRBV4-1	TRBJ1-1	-	TGCGCCAGCAGCTCAACTAACAGGCCGGGGGGTACTGAAGCTTTCTTT	CASSSTNRPGGTEAFF
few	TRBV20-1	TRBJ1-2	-	TGCAGTCCGGCGGTTGCGGGCTACACCTTC	CSPAVAGYTF
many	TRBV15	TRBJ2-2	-	TGTGCCACCTGCTGTCAGGTCCCCGGGGAGCTGTTTTTT	CATCCQVPGELFF
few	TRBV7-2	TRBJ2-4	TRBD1	TGTGCCAGCAGCTTAGCACCCGACAGGGTTCTAGCCAAAAACATTCAGTACTTC	CASSLAPDRVLAKNIQYF
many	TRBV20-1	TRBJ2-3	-	TGCAGTGCTAGCCTGAGCACAGATACGCAGTATTTT	CSASLSTDTQYF
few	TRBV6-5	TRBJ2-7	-	TGTGCCAGCAGTTACCTCCCGCTCGGGGCCTACGAGCAGTACTTC	CASSYLPLGAYEQYF
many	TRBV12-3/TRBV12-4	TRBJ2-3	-	TGTGCCAGCAGTCCCTGGTCAATTGATACGCAGTATTTT	CASSPWSIDTQYF
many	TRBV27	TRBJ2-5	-	TGTGCCAGCAGTCCCCGATTGTCGGAGACCCAGTACTTC	CASSPRLSETQYF
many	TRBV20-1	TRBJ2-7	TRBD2	TGCAGTGCTAGAGATCAGTGGGGAGGGTCCTACGAGCAGTACTTC	CSARDQWGGSYEQYF
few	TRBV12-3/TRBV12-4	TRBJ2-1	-	TGTGCCAGCAGTCCCTCCCTAGCGAGGCCCTACAATGAGCAGTTCTTC	CASSPSLARPYNEQFF
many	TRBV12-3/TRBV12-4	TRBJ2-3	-	TGTGCCAGCAGGACGGGATCCTACACAGATACGCAGTATTTT	CASRTGSYTDTQYF
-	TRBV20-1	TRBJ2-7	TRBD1	TGCAGTGCAACGGACAGGGCTACCTACGAGCAGTACTTC	CSATDRATYEQYF
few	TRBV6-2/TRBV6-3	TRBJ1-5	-	TGTGCCAGCACTGGGATGGCTCAGCCCCAGCATTTT	CASTGMAQPQHF
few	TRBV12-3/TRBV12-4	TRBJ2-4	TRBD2	TGTGCCAGCAGTCCTAGACTAGCGGGGGAAGCCAAAAACATTCAGTACTTC	CASSPRLAGEAKNIQYF
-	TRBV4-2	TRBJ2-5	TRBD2	TGTGCCAGCAGCCAAACCGGGACTAGCGGGAGCCAAGAGACCCAGTACTTC	CASSQTGTSGSQETQYF
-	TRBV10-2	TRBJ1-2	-	TGCGCCAGCAGTGCGACGACAGGAAACTATGGCTACACCTTC	CASSATTGNYGYTF
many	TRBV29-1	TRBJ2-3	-	TGCAGCGTTCAGCTATTCCGCACAGATACGCAGTATTTT	CSVQLFRTDTQYF
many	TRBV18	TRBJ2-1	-	TGTGCCAGCTCACCACTGAACAGGATCAATGAGCAGTTCTTC	CASSPLNRINEQFF
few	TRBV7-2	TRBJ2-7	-	TGTGCCAGCAGCTTAGCGATCCAGTCTCCCGAGCAGTACTTC	CASSLAIQSPEQYF
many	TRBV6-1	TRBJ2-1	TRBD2	TGTGCCAGCAGTGCGGGGGGTTCCTACAATGAGCAGTTCTTC	CASSAGGSYNEQFF
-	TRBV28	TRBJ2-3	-	TGTGCCAGCAGTTTATCCCCCACGGCTAGCACAGATACGCAGTATTTT	CASSLSPTASTDTQYF
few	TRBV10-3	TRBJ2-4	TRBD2	TGTGCCATCAGTGAGTCCGGGACTAGCGGTAACATTCAGTACTTC	CAISESGTSGNIQYF
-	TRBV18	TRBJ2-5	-	TGTGCCAGCTCACCATATGTAGCGTGGCGGACTCAAGAGACCCAGTACTTC	CASSPYVAWRTQETQYF